This T cell receptor beta chain was identified in a study of regulatory T cells in long-lasting Graves disease. The time point was: persistent/refractory GD, antithyroid drugs over 5 years with positive TRAb. Preparation of the TCR library used RNA extracted from PBMCs. Clinicians diagnosed Graves' disease using American Thyroid Association guidelines. Researchers made TCR beta libraries by using iRepertoire HTBI primers and running Arm-PCR on CDR3 regions. TCRdb re-called the multiplex PCR reads with MiXCR, one entry per CDR3 protein. The table has hundreds of thousands of distinct CDR3 sequences, roughly a fifth seen once. The sequence was collected from a female donor with Graves disease. The sample here was peripheral blood mononuclear cells (PBMCs), taken when the disease was refractory, from a patient treated with antithyroid drugs.

The DNA of the CDR3 is TGCAGCGTTGAAACTAGCGGCACCGGGGAGCTGTTTTTT. Protein product: CSVETSGTGELFF. The chain employs TRBV29-1 and TRBJ2-2; TRBD2 aligns across 8 bases. The V segment lost 2 bases and the J segment 4 bases; nucleotides outside the gene matches: 0. The CDR3 is made up of 13 amino acids. Germline V gene sequence: CDR1 SQVTM, CDR2 ANQGSEA.